This T cell receptor beta chain was documented in a study of immune heterogeneity within non-small cell lung tumors. Samples each supplied about 600 ng of bulk tumor genomic DNA as template. Multiple biopsies spaced far apart were taken from each primary tumor during surgery. Each patient presented with untreated, newly diagnosed non-small cell lung cancer and received curative surgery. Amplification of TCR beta CDR3 was performed by multiplex PCR with 32 V and 13 J primers. One entry per CDR3 protein results from TCRdb running MiXCR on the multiplex PCR reads. The data hold about 15,000 distinct CDR3 sequences, with roughly 29% observed a single time. In this sample, this clonotype turned up a few times. The junction departs from the called germline gene at one end, perhaps through a read error. Sequenced material: lung tumor tissue. The TCR originated in a man aged 35 to 55 with non-small cell lung cancer.

DNA of the CDR3: TGTTCCAGCAGGCTGGACAGTAACTATGGCTACACCTTC. As protein: CSSRLDSNYGYTF. The chain has TRBV28 and TRBJ1-2; a weak D match, TRBD1 (6 bases). Germline V gene sequence: CDR1 MDHEN, CDR2 SYDVKM. The CDR3 is 13 amino acids.